This T cell receptor beta chain is drawn from a study of T cells expressing NK-cell markers. Study as a whole: Sequencing of TCR beta repertoires drew on sorted CD3+CD56+NKG2C+, CD3+CD56+NKG2C- and CD3+CD56-NKG2C+ T cells. Study-level points and caveats: Among several donors, these clonotypes also ranked first in the CD3+CD56-NKG2C+ fraction. Of the CD8+ T cells in about 6 donors, about 1.0-8% belonged to dominant NKG2C+ clonotypes.

Following a re-call of the 5' RACE reads, TCRdb has one entry per CDR3 protein and lacks DNA. The listing records approximately 170,000 distinct CDR3 sequences. CDR1 SEHNR and CDR2 FQNEAQ come from the germline V gene (reference sequence). The CDR3 extends over 16 amino acids. In regard to this clonotype: Its target is unknown.

Sequenced sample: blood T cells: a sorted CD56 or NKG2C T cell subset, CD4+ or CD8+ T cells, or bulk PBMC T cells (not recorded which). The source of this sequence is a man aged 18 to 69 in good health. The chain combines TRBV7-9 with TRBJ2-3; TCRdb lists TRBD1, though no DNA is available to test this call. This chain's CDR3 is CASSPTGDLQPDTQYF.